The 8 T cell receptor beta chains given below trace back to one sample, sequenced in a study of T cells in Graves' hyperthyroidism and ophthalmopathy. Amplification yielded TCR beta CDR3 regions, with RNA transcripts as the source. The study used the HTBI primer set for a first-round RT-PCR of the TCR CDR3. MiXCR, applied by TCRdb to the multiplex PCR reads, yields one record per CDR3 protein. The profile shows about 520,000 distinct CDR3 sequences, around 20% of them singletons. Sequencing input: blood. The origin of the receptors is a man younger than 30 with Graves' hyperthyroidism.

This clonotype was counted ten times or more. The chain is built from TRBV6-1 and TRBJ2-7, with 7 bases aligning to TRBD1. The CDR3 runs to 14 residues. Germline V gives CDR1 MNHNS, CDR2 SASEGT. V lost 8 bases and J lost 5; bases outside the gene matches: 12. The CDR3 loop is CASSVLQGKDEQYF. The CDR3 DNA follows: TGTGCCAGCTCGGTCCTACAGGGGAAGGACGAGCAGTACTTC.

This clonotype was counted between two and nine times. The V gene is TRBV4-1, the J gene TRBJ1-5; TRBD1 is a possible D gene (5 bases). This CDR3 spans 13 amino acids. Germline values: CDR1 MGHRA, CDR2 YSYEKL. Trimming removed 4 bases from V and 9 bases from J, with 13 bases in between. The CDR3 sequence is CASSLGVRGPQHF. DNA of the CDR3: TGCGCCAGCAGCCTGGGAGTAAGGGGGCCCCAGCATTTT.

This clonotype was detected many times. The chain joins TRBV6-5 to TRBJ1-1, with D perhaps TRBD1 (5 bases). Germline CDR1 and CDR2: MNHEY and SVGAGI. The CDR3 covers 15 residues. V dropped 11 bases and J dropped 5 bases, with 24 bases sitting between them. The CDR3 protein is CASKAGLGAWTEAFF. CDR3 in DNA: TGTGCCTCCAAGGCGGGACTAGGGGCTTGGACTGAAGCTTTCTTT.

A few counts support this clonotype. This rearrangement joins TRBV11-2 to TRBJ1-2, with TRBD1 matching over 9 bases. Per the germline V gene, CDR1 is SGHAT and CDR2 is FQNNGV. The CDR3 sequence is 19 residues long. The V segment lost 4 bases and the J segment 3 bases; nucleotides outside the gene matches: 18. Here the CDR3 reads CASSCQFRDREKGDYGYTF. CDR3 nucleotides: TGTGCCAGCAGCTGCCAATTCCGGGACAGGGAAAAAGGAGACTATGGCTACACCTTC.

This clonotype was counted many times. This chain joins TRBV11-2 and TRBJ2-5, with TRBD1 identical over 7 bases. This CDR3 region has 15 residues. V dropped 4 bases and J dropped 5; count of bases not matched to a gene: 10. Germline V lookup: CDR1 SGHAT, CDR2 FQNNGV. CDR3 nucleotides: TGTGCCAGCAGCTCCTCCGGAACAGGGGTTGAGACCCAGTACTTC. Amino acid sequence: CASSSSGTGVETQYF.

This clonotype has at least ten counts. This clone may be a read error of a much larger clone one base away. The V gene is TRBV28, the J gene TRBJ2-7; no clear D. CDR3 size: 11 residues. V lost 5 bases and J 3 bases, leaving 5 bases between the germline ends. Germline lookup yields CDR1 MDHEN and CDR2 SYDVKM. In DNA, the CDR3 is TGTGCCAGCAGTACCTTCTACGAGCAGTACTTC. Residues: CASSTFYEQYF.

This clonotype was seen at least ten times. The genes are TRBV11-2 and TRBJ2-7, with TRBD2 matching over 7 bases. J gave up 5 bases and V 2 bases, and 6 bases lay outside the gene matches. The CDR3 has 14 amino acids. Germline lookup yields CDR1 SGHAT and CDR2 FQNNGV. CDR3 loop: CASSLPRRGNEQYF. DNA for the CDR3: TGTGCCAGCAGCTTACCCAGGCGGGGGAACGAGCAGTACTTC.

The table lists this clonotype with many counts. Germline and junction disagree at one end, which may indicate a read error. The V and J genes are TRBV6-5 and TRBJ2-2, with a tentative D call TRBD2 (5 bases). The CDR3 has 15 amino acids. The V gene's germline CDR1 is MNHEY and CDR2 SVGAGI. The CDR3 region is CASSSRNLNTGKLFF. As DNA, the CDR3 is TGTGCCAGCAGTTCCCGGAACTTGAACACCGGGAAGCTGTTTTTT.